These T cell receptor beta chains were read from a single sample in a study of cytomegalovirus exposure and HLA in healthy donors. Libraries were prepared by immunoSEQ multiplex PCR; TCRdb keeps only in-frame clonotypes and omits some of them. This table has 140,000 to 150,000 clones, roughly 80% appearing once. Sequenced: PBMCs. These receptors were collected from a man aged 40-55 years in good health and CMV-seronegative. Both conserved end residues are part of each CDR3. A D gene is named only where the DNA matches it firmly. Size is stated for part of the rows, as once, few or many counts, or as a class when the clone is expanded.

J gene	V gene	clone size	D gene	CDR3 DNA	CDR3 protein
TRBJ2-3	TRBV2	-	TRBD2	TGTGCCAGCAGTGCGTTGAGGACTAGCGGGGGGGGGCATCCGCAGTATTTT	CASSALRTSGGGHPQYF
TRBJ1-6	TRBV5-6	-	-	TGTGCCAGCAGCTTGCCTGGGGGAGGGGACAATTCACCCCTCCACTTT	CASSLPGGGDNSPLHF
TRBJ2-7	TRBV12-5	-	-	TGTGCTAGTGGTATTGCTACAGGATACGAGCAGTACTTC	CASGIATGYEQYF
TRBJ1-1	TRBV5-1	-	TRBD1	TGCGCCAGCTTCCTCCCGGGACAGTCGAACACTGAAGCTTTCTTT	CASFLPGQSNTEAFF
TRBJ1-2	TRBV18	-	-	TGTGCCAGCTCATGGGACACGGACTATGGCTACACCTTC	CASSWDTDYGYTF
TRBJ1-1	TRBV5-1	-	-	TGCGCCAGCAGCTTGACAGGGATCACTGAAGCTTTCTTT	CASSLTGITEAFF
TRBJ1-5	TRBV6-6	-	-	TGTGCCAGCAGTAGTCTGGGACACAGCAATCAGCCCCAGCATTTT	CASSSLGHSNQPQHF
TRBJ2-7	TRBV2	-	TRBD1	TGTGCCAGCAGCGAACCGGGACAGACATTAAGCCACGAGCAGTACTTC	CASSEPGQTLSHEQYF
TRBJ1-2	TRBV14	-	TRBD1	TGTGCCAGCAGAATCACGACAGGGGGGACCTATGGCTACACCTTC	CASRITTGGTYGYTF
TRBJ1-1	TRBV7-2	-	-	TGTGCCAGCAGCTTACTGGCAGGGTTTGTCACTGAAGCTTTCTTT	CASSLLAGFVTEAFF
TRBJ2-1	TRBV5-1	-	-	TGCGCCAGCAGCTTGGCGGGCGGGGTCAGTTACAATGAGCAGTTCTTC	CASSLAGGVSYNEQFF
TRBJ1-1	TRBV6-6	-	-	TGTGCCAGCAAACTAGGGGGACGGAGGAACACTGAAGCTTTCTTT	CASKLGGRRNTEAFF
TRBJ2-2	TRBV7-2	few	-	TGTGCCAGCAGCCGCCTGGGACAGAACACCGGGGAGCTGTTTTTT	CASSRLGQNTGELFF
TRBJ1-5	TRBV11-2	-	-	TGTGCCAGCAGCTTAGATGGGGGCTCGGGCCAGCCCCAGCATTTT	CASSLDGGSGQPQHF
TRBJ2-1	TRBV28	-	-	TGTGCCAGCAGTTTACAGGGCAATGAGCAGTTCTTC	CASSLQGNEQFF
TRBJ2-7	TRBV5-1	few	-	TGCGCCAGCAGCGATCTAGACGAGCAGTACTTC	CASSDLDEQYF
TRBJ2-1	TRBV5-1	-	TRBD2	TGCGCCAGCAGCGTTGGTGGGACTAGCGGTTACAATGAGCAGTTCTTC	CASSVGGTSGYNEQFF
TRBJ2-5	TRBV5-1	-	TRBD1	TGCGCCAGCAGCTTGGAGACAGGGGGAAAGACCCAGTACTTC	CASSLETGGKTQYF
TRBJ1-3	TRBV30	-	TRBD1	TGTGCCTGGAGCCTAAACGGGACAGTCTCTGGAAACACCATATATTTT	CAWSLNGTVSGNTIYF
TRBJ1-1	TRBV11-3	-	-	TGTGCCAGCAGCTTAGGAAGCGGGGGGAACACTGAAGCTTTCTTT	CASSLGSGGNTEAFF
TRBJ2-7	TRBV28	-	-	TGTGCCAGCAGTGTAACCTACGAGCAGTACTTC	CASSVTYEQYF